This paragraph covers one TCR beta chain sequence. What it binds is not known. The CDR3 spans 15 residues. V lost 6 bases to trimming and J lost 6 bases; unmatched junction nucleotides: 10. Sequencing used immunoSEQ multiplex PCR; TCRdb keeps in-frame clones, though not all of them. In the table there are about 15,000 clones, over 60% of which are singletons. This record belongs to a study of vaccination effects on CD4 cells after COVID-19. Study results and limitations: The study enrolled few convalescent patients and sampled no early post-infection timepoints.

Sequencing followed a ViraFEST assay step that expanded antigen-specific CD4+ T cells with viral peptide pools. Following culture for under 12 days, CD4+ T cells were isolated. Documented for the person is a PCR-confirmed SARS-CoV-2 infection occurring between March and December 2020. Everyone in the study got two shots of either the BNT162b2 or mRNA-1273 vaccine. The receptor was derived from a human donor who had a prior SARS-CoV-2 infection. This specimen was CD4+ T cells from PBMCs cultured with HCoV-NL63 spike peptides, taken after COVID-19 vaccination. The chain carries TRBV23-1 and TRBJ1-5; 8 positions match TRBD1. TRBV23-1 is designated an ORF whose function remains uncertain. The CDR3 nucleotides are TGCGCCAGCAGACTGACAGGGGTGCTCATTCAGCCCCAGCATTTT. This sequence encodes CASRLTGVLIQPQHF.